This T cell receptor beta chain is drawn from a study of blood T cell repertoires in COVID-19. Study context: In each case, the material was cDNA or gDNA derived from T cells, B-cell-depleted T cells, or PBMCs.

As originally analysed: The assay estimated nucleated cells by amplifying reference gene primers. Sequencing was performed with immunoSEQ multiplex PCR; in TCRdb, only in-frame clones are kept and a portion is missing. Clonal size and the V and J genes are those of that table, whereas D and trimming came from the DNA. The sample lists 30,000 to 45,000 clones; approximately 91% were seen once. This CDR3 contains 15 residues. V was pared by 9 bases and J by 8 bases, with 23 bases between. Germline assignment: CDR1 MDHEN and CDR2 SYDVKM. The TCR originated in a human donor in a cohort sampled during active COVID-19. This chain uses TRBV28 with TRBJ2-1; D might be TRBD2 (6 bases). The sequencing sample was made of peripheral blood. The CDR3 sequence: CASPPEGTPGDEQFF. The CDR3 DNA follows: TGTGCCAGTCCACCCGAGGGGACCCCGGGGGATGAGCAGTTCTTC.